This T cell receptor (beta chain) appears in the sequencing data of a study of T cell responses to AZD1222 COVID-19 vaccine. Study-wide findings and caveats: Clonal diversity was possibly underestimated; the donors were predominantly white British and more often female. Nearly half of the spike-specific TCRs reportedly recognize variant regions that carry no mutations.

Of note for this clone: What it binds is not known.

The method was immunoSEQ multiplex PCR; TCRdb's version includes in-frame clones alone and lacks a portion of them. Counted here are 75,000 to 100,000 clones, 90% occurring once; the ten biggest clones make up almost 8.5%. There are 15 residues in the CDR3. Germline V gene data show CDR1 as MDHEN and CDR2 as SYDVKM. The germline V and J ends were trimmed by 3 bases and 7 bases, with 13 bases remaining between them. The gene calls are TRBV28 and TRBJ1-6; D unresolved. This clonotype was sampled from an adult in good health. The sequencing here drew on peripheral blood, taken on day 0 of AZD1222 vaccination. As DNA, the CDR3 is TGTGCCAGCAGTTTGCTGGCCAGCAGGAATTCACCCCTCCACTTT. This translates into CASSLLASRNSPLHF.